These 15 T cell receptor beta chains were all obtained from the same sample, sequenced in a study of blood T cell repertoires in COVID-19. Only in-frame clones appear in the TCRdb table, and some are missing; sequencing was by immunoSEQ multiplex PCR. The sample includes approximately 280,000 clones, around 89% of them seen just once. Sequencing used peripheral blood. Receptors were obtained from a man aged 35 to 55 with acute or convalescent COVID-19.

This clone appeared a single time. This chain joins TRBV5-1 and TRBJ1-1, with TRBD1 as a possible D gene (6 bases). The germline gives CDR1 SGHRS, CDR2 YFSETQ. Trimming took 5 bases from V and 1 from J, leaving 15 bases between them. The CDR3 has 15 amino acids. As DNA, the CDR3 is TGCGCCAGCAGACCAACAGGGCGCGGGAACACTGAAGCTTTCTTT. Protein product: CASRPTGRGNTEAFF.

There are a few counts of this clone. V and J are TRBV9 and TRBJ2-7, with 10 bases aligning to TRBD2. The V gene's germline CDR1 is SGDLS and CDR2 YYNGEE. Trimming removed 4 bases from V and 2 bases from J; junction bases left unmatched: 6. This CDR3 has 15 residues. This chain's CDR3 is CASSFGLAEPYEQYF. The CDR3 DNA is TGTGCCAGCAGCTTCGGACTAGCGGAGCCCTACGAGCAGTACTTC.

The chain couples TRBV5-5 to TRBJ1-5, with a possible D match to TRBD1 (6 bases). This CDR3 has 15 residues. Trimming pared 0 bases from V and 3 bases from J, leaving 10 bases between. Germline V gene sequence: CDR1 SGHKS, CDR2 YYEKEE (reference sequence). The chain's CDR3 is CASSLASGDNQPQHF. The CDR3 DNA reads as TGTGCCAGCAGCTTGGCGTCAGGGGACAATCAGCCCCAGCATTTT.

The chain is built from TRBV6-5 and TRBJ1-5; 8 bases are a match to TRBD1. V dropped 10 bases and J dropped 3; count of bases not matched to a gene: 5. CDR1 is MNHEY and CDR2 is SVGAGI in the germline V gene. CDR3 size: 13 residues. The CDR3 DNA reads TGTGCCACCAGGGGGCCTACCAATCAGCCCCAGCATTTT. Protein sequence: CATRGPTNQPQHF.

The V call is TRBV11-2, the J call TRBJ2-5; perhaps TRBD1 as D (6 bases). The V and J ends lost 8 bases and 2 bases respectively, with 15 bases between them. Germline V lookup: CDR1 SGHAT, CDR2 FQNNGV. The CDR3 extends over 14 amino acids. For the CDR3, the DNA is TGTGCCAGCGGACCAGGGACAAAGCAAGAGACCCAGTACTTC. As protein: CASGPGTKQETQYF. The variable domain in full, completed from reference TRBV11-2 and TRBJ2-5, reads EAGVAQSPRYKIIEKRQSVAFWCNPISGHATLYWYQQILGQGPKLLIQFQNNGVVDDSQLPKDRFSAERLKGVDSTLKIQPAKLEDSAVYLCASGPGTKQETQYFGPGTRLLVL.

CDR3 sequence reads: CASGLVQVGYEQYF. CDR3 in DNA: TGTGCTAGTGGTTTGGTACAGGTTGGTTACGAGCAGTACTTC. The chain employs TRBV12-5 and TRBJ2-7; TRBD1 is a possible D gene (5 bases). The germline V gene has CDR1 LGHNT and CDR2 FRNRAP. The CDR3 length is 14 residues. Trimming removed 0 bases from V and 4 bases from J, with 10 bases in between.

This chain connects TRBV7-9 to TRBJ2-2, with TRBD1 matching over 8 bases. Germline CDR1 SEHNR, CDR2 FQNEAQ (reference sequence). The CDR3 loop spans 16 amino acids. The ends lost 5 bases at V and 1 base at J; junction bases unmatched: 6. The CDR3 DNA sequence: TGTGCCAGCAGCGTTTGGGGGACAGGGAACACCGGGGAGCTGTTTTTT. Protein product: CASSVWGTGNTGELFF.

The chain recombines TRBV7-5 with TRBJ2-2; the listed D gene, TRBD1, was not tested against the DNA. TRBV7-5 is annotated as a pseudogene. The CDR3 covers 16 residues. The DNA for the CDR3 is TGTGTCAGAAGCTTCTCCCATGGACACGACACCGGGGAGCTGTTTTTT. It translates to CVRSFSHGHDTGELFF.

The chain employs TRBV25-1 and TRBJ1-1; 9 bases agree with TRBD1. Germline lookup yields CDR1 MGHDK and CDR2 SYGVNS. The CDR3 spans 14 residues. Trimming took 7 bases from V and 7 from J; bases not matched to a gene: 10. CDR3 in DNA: TGTGCCAGCAAGGGACAGGGCCGGGAAGTTGAAGCTTTCTTT. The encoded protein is CASKGQGREVEAFF.

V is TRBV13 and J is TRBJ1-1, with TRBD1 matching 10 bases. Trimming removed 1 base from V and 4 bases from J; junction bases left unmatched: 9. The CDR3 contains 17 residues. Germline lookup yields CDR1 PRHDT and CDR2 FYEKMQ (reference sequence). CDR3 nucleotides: TGTGCCAGCAGCTTAGTTGGACGGGACAGGGGCGGCACTGAAGCTTTCTTT. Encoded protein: CASSLVGRDRGGTEAFF.

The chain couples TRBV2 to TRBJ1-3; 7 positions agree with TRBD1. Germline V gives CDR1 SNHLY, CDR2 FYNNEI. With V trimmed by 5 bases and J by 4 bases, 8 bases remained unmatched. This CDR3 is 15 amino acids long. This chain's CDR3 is CASSPTGVNGNTIYF. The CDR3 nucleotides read TGTGCCAGCAGTCCAACAGGGGTCAACGGAAACACCATATATTTT. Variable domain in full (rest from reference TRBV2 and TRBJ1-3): EPEVTQTPSHQVTQMGQEVILRCVPISNHLYFYWYRQILGQKVEFLVSFYNNEISEKSEIFDDQFSVERPDGSNFTLKIRSTKLEDSAMYFCASSPTGVNGNTIYFGEGSWLTVV.

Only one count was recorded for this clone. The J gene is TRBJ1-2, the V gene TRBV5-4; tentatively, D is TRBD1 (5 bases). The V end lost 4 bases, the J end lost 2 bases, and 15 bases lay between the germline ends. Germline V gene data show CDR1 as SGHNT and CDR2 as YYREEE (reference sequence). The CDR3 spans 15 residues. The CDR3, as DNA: TGTGCCAGCAGCCCCCCCGCGGGGACCAACTATGGCTACACCTTC. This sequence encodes CASSPPAGTNYGYTF.

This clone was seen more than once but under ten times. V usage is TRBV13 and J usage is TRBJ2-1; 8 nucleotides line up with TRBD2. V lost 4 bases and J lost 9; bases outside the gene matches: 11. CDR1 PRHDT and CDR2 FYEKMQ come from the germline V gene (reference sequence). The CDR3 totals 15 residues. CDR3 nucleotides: TGTGCCAGCAGCTCCAACACGGGGGGGAGAAGTGAGCAGTTCTTC. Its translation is CASSSNTGGRSEQFF.

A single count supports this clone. The CDR3 bases are TGTGCCAGCAGTTCCCCTCGCGGGGGGGTGGGTTCACCCCTCCACTTT. Amino acid sequence: CASSSPRGGVGSPLHF. The chain combines TRBV27 with TRBJ1-6; D is possibly TRBD1 (5 bases). V lost 4 bases and J lost 9, with 19 bases in between. The V gene's germline CDR1 is MNHEY and CDR2 SMNVEV (reference sequence). CDR3 length: 16 residues.

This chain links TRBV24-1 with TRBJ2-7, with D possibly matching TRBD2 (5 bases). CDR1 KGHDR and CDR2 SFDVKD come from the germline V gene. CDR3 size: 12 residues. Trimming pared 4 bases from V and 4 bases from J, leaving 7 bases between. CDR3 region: CATSDEGYEQYF. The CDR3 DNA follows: TGTGCCACCAGTGACGAGGGATACGAGCAGTACTTC.